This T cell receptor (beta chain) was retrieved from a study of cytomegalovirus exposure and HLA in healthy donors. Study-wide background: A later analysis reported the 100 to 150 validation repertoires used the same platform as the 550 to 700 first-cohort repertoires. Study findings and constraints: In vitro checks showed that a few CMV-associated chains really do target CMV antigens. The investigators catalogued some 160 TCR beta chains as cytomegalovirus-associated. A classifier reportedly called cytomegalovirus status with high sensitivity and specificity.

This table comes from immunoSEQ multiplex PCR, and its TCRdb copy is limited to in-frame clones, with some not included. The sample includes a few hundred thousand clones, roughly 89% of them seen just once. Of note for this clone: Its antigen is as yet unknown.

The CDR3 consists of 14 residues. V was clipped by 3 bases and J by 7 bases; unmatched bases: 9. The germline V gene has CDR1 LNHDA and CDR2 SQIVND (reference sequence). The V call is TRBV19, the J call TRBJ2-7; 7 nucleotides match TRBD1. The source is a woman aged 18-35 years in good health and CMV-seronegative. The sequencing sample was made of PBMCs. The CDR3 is CASSIEGAVGEQYF. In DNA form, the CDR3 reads TGTGCCAGTAGTATCGAGGGGGCGGTGGGAGAGCAGTACTTC.